This entry lists 17 T cell receptor beta chains sequenced from one sample in a study of T cell responses to AZD1222 COVID-19 vaccine. The table came from immunoSEQ multiplex PCR; TCRdb's copy has only in-frame clones and leaves some out. The sample lists over 130,000 clones, 90% occurring once. The sample here was peripheral blood, taken 28 days after the second AZD1222 dose. These receptors originate from an adult who received the AZD1222 COVID-19 vaccine.

The rearrangement uses TRBV12-3 or TRBV12-4 and TRBJ2-2; D unclear. The V and J ends lost 4 bases and 3 bases respectively, with 3 bases between them. This CDR3 contains 12 residues. The CDR3 here is CASSWDTGELFF. CDR3 DNA sequence: TGTGCCAGCAGTTGGGACACCGGGGAGCTGTTTTTT.

Concerning this clone: Other DNA sequences in this specimen translate into the identical CDR3. The V and J genes are TRBV19 and TRBJ2-1, with 9 positions matching TRBD1. The J segment lost 5 bases and the V segment lost 6 bases, leaving 14 bases of the junction unmatched. The CDR3 runs to 17 residues. CDR1 LNHDA and CDR2 SQIVND come from the germline V gene (reference sequence). CDR3 region: CASRSGTGTGQHNEQFF. CDR3 bases: TGTGCCAGTAGGTCGGGGACCGGGACAGGGCAACACAATGAGCAGTTCTTC.

V is TRBV11-2 and J is TRBJ2-7; 10 bases agree with TRBD1. The CDR3 loop spans 15 amino acids. V lost 5 bases to trimming and J lost 3 bases; unmatched junction nucleotides: 7. Germline CDR1 and CDR2: SGHAT and FQNNGV. The CDR3 protein is CASSGRQGAVYEQYF. The CDR3 region has the DNA TGTGCCAGCAGCGGACGACAGGGGGCTGTCTACGAGCAGTACTTC.

This chain connects TRBV5-1 to TRBJ2-2; 8 bases are a match to TRBD1. The ends lost 4 bases at V and 7 bases at J; junction bases unmatched: 9. Per germline, CDR1 SGHRS and CDR2 YFSETQ. This CDR3 spans 15 amino acids. The CDR3, as DNA: TGCGCCAGCAGCGTTGCCGGGACAGGATTCGGGGAGCTGTTTTTT. Its protein is CASSVAGTGFGELFF.

The genes are TRBV18 and TRBJ2-3, with D possibly TRBD2 on 6 matching bases. Trimming took off 0 bases at V and 0 bases at J, with 10 bases between the two ends. Germline V gene lookup returns CDR1 KGHSH and CDR2 LQKENI. This CDR3 is 16 amino acids long. The chain's CDR3 is CASSPPVRGSTDTQYF. The CDR3 DNA follows: TGTGCCAGCTCACCACCGGTGCGGGGCAGCACAGATACGCAGTATTTT.

The J gene is TRBJ1-2, the V gene TRBV6-1; D is unresolved. V lost 2 bases and J 4 bases, leaving 5 bases between the germline ends. The length of the CDR3 is 12 residues. CDR1 and CDR2 from the germline V gene are MNHNS and SASEGT. CDR3 DNA sequence: TGTGCCAGCAGTGAATCAAGCTATGGCTACACCTTC. This gives the protein CASSESSYGYTF.

The V and J genes are TRBV6-5 and TRBJ1-6; the D gene is possibly TRBD1 (5 bases). Germline CDR1 is MNHEY and CDR2 is SVGAGI. The CDR3 spans 15 residues. V shed 8 bases and J shed 6 bases, with 17 bases lying between them. This CDR3 is CASAYGGGSNSPLHF. DNA of the CDR3: TGTGCCAGCGCCTATGGGGGGGGGAGTAATTCACCCCTCCACTTT.

The J gene is TRBJ1-1, the V gene TRBV20-1, with 12 bases aligning to TRBD1. V gave up 3 bases and J gave up 4 bases; unmatched junction bases: 9. CDR1 and CDR2 from the germline V gene are DFQATT and SNEGSKA (reference sequence). CDR3 length: 16 amino acids. CDR3 in amino acids: CSASSRDRGRGTEAFF. DNA of the CDR3: TGCAGTGCTAGTAGTCGGGACAGGGGGCGCGGCACTGAAGCTTTCTTT.

The chain links TRBV2 to TRBJ2-5, with D perhaps TRBD1 or TRBD2 (5 bases each). The germline V gene encodes CDR1 SNHLY and CDR2 FYNNEI. The CDR3 loop spans 12 amino acids. Trimming removed 8 bases from V and 3 bases from J, with 10 bases in between. CDR3: CASDRDEETQYF. The CDR3 DNA is TGTGCCAGCGACCGGGACGAAGAGACCCAGTACTTC.

The V and J genes are TRBV6-1 and TRBJ1-6; possible D gene TRBD1, 6 bases. This CDR3 is 20 amino acids long. V lost 0 bases to trimming and J lost 5 bases, with 23 bases between them. Germline loops: CDR1 MNHNS, CDR2 SASEGT. The CDR3 sequence: CASSEASFKGGLNHNSPLHF. In DNA form, the CDR3 reads TGTGCCAGCAGTGAAGCGTCATTTAAGGGGGGACTGAATCATAATTCACCCCTCCACTTT.

The rearrangement joins TRBV5-1 to TRBJ1-6; 7 nucleotides line up with TRBD1. V trimming: 6 bases; J trimming: 9 bases; junction bases outside the gene matches: 12. From germline, CDR1 is SGHRS and CDR2 YFSETQ. The CDR3 sequence is 15 residues long. DNA for the CDR3: TGCGCCAGCAACGACAGACAGGGCGTGGGTTCACCCCTCCACTTT. As protein: CASNDRQGVGSPLHF.

This rearrangement joins TRBV6-2 or TRBV6-3 to TRBJ2-7; possibly TRBD2 for D (7 bases). Trimming stripped 6 bases from V and 3 bases from J, with 15 bases between. This CDR3 spans 14 amino acids. Germline assignment: CDR1 MNHEY and CDR2 SVGEGT. The CDR3 DNA is TGTGCCAGCAGCCTACAGGGAGGGGTCTACGAGCAGTACTTC. Amino acid sequence: CASSLQGGVYEQYF.

The chain couples TRBV4-2 to TRBJ1-2, with TRBD1 identical over 12 bases. The CDR3 covers 15 residues. Germline CDR1 reads LGHNA; CDR2 reads YNFKEQ. V gave up 1 base and J gave up 7 bases; unmatched junction bases: 4. CDR3 region: CASSQGGTGGGGYTF. The CDR3 DNA reads TGTGCCAGCAGCCAAGGAGGGACAGGGGGCGGTGGCTACACCTTC.

V is TRBV5-1 and J is TRBJ2-3, with 9 bases that match TRBD2. With V trimmed by 2 bases and J by 3 bases, 1 base remained unmatched. The CDR3 is 14 amino acids. Germline-derived CDR1 and CDR2 are SGHRS and YFSETQ. This chain's CDR3 is CASSFTSGTDTQYF. CDR3 in DNA: TGCGCCAGCAGCTTTACTAGCGGGACAGATACGCAGTATTTT.

The J gene is TRBJ2-7, the V gene TRBV7-8; 14 bases fit TRBD2. The CDR3 sequence is 16 residues long. V trimming: 2 bases; J trimming: 9 bases; junction bases outside the gene matches: 9. The germline CDR1 and CDR2 sequences are SGHVS and FQNEAQ. The CDR3 here is CASSLKPGLAGERQYF. CDR3 sequence (DNA): TGTGCCAGCAGCTTAAAGCCGGGACTAGCGGGAGAAAGGCAGTACTTC.

The chain links TRBV6-1 to TRBJ1-2; weak D call: TRBD1 (5 bases). The CDR3 extends over 14 amino acids. Per the germline V gene, CDR1 is MNHNS and CDR2 is SASEGT. The ends were cut back, 3 bases at V and 5 bases at J, with 13 bases in the middle. The chain's CDR3 is CASSDMGRGYGYTF. Here the CDR3 DNA reads TGTGCCAGCAGTGATATGGGTCGGGGGTATGGCTACACCTTC.

The chain couples TRBV3-1 (or the pseudogene TRBV3-2) to TRBJ2-5; no clear D. Trimming stripped 1 base from V and 3 bases from J, with 6 bases between. CDR1 LGHDT and CDR2 YNNKEL come from the germline V gene (reference sequence). The CDR3 sequence is 13 residues long. This chain's CDR3 is CASSQVSKETQYF. CDR3 bases: TGTGCCAGCAGCCAAGTTTCGAAAGAGACCCAGTACTTC.